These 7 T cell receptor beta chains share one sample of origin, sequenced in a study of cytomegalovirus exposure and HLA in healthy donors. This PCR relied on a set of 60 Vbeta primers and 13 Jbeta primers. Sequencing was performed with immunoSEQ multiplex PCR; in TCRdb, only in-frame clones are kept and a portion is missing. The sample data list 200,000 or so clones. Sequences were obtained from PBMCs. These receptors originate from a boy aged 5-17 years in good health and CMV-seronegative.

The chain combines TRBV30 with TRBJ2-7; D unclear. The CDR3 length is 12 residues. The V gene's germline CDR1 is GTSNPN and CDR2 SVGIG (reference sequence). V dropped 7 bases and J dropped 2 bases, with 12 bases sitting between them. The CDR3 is CASLEDTYEQYF. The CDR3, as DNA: TGTGCCTCTTTGGAAGACACCTACGAGCAGTACTTC.

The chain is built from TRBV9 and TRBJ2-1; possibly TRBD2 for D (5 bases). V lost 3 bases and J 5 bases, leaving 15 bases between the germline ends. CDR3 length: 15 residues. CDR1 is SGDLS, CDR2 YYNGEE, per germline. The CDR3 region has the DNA TGTGCCAGCAGCGCCGGGGTGGGCAGAAACAATGAGCAGTTCTTC. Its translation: CASSAGVGRNNEQFF.

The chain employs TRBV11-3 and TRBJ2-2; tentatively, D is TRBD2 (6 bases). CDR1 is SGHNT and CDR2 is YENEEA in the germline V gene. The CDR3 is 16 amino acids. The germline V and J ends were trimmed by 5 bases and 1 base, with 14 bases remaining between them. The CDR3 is CASSPRGKGNTGELFF. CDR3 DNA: TGTGCCAGCAGCCCCCGGGGGAAAGGGAACACCGGGGAGCTGTTTTTT.

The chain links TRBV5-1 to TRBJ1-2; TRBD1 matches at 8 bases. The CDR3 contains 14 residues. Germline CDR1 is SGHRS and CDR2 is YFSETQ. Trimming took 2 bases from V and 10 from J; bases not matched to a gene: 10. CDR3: CASSFGAGGTDYTF. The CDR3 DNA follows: TGCGCCAGCAGCTTTGGGGCAGGGGGCACAGACTACACCTTC.

CDR3 in amino acids: CASSSKPPDMPNTEAFF. In nucleotides, the CDR3 is TGCGCCAGCAGCTCTAAACCCCCGGACATGCCGAACACTGAAGCTTTCTTT. The chain couples TRBV5-1 to TRBJ1-1; D is possibly TRBD1 (5 bases). This CDR3 has 17 amino acids. V lost 3 bases and J lost 1, with 19 bases in between. The germline V gene encodes CDR1 SGHRS and CDR2 YFSETQ.

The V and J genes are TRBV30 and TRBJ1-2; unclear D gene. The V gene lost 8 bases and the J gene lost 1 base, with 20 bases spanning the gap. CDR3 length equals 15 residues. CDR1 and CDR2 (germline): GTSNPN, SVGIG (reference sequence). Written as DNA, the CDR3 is TGTGCCCGGCGGGCAGTCAAAAGTTTTAACTATGGCTACACCTTC. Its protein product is CARRAVKSFNYGYTF. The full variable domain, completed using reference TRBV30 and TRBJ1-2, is SQTIHQWPATLVQPVGSPLSLECTVEGTSNPNLYWYRQAAGRGLQLLFYSVGIGQISSEVPQNLSASRPQDRQFILSSKKLLLSDSGFYLCARRAVKSFNYGYTFGSGTRLTVV.

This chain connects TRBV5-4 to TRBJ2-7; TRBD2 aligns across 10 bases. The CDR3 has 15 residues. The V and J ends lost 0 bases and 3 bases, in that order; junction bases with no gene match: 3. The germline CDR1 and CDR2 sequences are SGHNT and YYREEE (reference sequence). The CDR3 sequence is CASSLGGTSVYEQYF. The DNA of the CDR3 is TGTGCCAGCAGCTTGGGAGGGACTAGCGTCTACGAGCAGTACTTC.